This T cell receptor beta chain was documented in a study of T cells in Graves' hyperthyroidism and ophthalmopathy. Whole-study results and caveats: Blood also showed most of the thyroid clonotypes that were expanded above 0.001.

Concerning this clonotype itself: The target antigen is unknown.

There were TCR beta CDR3 regions amplified from RNA transcripts. Researchers ran a first-round RT-PCR on the TCR CDR3 using the HTBI primer set. TCRdb reanalysed the multiplex PCR reads using MiXCR and keeps one entry per CDR3 protein. This repertoire shows about 360,000 distinct CDR3 sequences, around 16% found once; its top ten account for about a quarter. The CDR3 sequence is 13 residues long. V lost 3 bases and J 3 bases, leaving 10 bases between the germline ends. CDR1 SGHTS and CDR2 YDEGEE come from the germline V gene. J is TRBJ2-7 and V is TRBV5-8; D uncertain. The sequence derives from a woman aged 18-29 years with Graves' hyperthyroidism that later progressed to Graves' ophthalmopathy. The sequencing input was blood. CDR3 in amino acids: CASSSTSLYEQYF. In nucleotides, the CDR3 is TGTGCCAGCAGCTCCACAAGCCTCTACGAGCAGTACTTC.